This T cell receptor (beta chain) came from a study of cytomegalovirus exposure and HLA in healthy donors. Study-level information: Earlier, roughly 120 million unique TCR beta sequences were recovered from around 180 million T cells by an analysis.

Both 60 Vbeta primers and 13 Jbeta primers went into the PCR. Assay used: immunoSEQ multiplex PCR; TCRdb lists only in-frame clones, some missing. Among around 170,000 clones listed, approximately 84% were seen once. With 0 bases clipped from V and 0 bases from J, the junction kept 10 bases outside the gene matches. Per germline, CDR1 LGHNA and CDR2 YSLEER. The CDR3 runs to 19 residues. This chain uses TRBV4-3 with TRBJ2-3, with 9 bases that match TRBD2. Sequencing was done on a sample of PBMCs. The sequence came from a woman aged 50 to 65 in good health and CMV-seropositive. CDR3 in DNA: TGCGCCAGCAGCCAAGATCACGGGAGCGGGGGGTCTAGCACAGATACGCAGTATTTT. As protein: CASSQDHGSGGSSTDTQYF.